This TCR beta chain originates from a study of a mutant IDH1 vaccine in newly diagnosed glioma. Study as a whole: Vaccination was launched 4-6 weeks after radiotherapy alone, or with temozolomide cycles. The earlier regimen, radiotherapy, temozolomide, or both, was most often both.

CDR3 length: 15 amino acids. From germline, CDR1 is ENHRY and CDR2 SYGVKD. Trimming removed 4 bases at V and 1 base at J, with 14 bases between. The count of this clone is one. Antigen: not known. Time point here: week 47, end of study. Topical imiquimod accompanied each vaccine dose, which consisted of 300 ug of mutant IDH1 20-mer peptide. Donor diagnoses consisted of new WHO grade 3 or 4 IDH1-mutant, ATRX-lost astrocytomas. The method was immunoSEQ multiplex PCR; TCRdb's version includes in-frame clones alone and lacks a portion of them. The sample consists of some 60,000 clones, roughly 87% of them appearing once.

The chain recombines TRBV10-3 with TRBJ2-7; the D call may be TRBD1 or TRBD2 (6 bases each). The origin of this receptor is a woman aged 45-65 years with glioma. The sample was PBMCs, taken from a glioma patient whose treatment included an IDH1 peptide vaccine. The CDR3 sequence is CAISGGDIGSYEQYF. The CDR3 bases are TGTGCCATCAGTGGGGGGGACATCGGATCCTACGAGCAGTACTTC.